This TCR beta chain is drawn from a study of identical twins. This clonotype has more than one count but fewer than ten. Healthy Caucasians provided all donations. In germline, CDR1 is MGHRA, CDR2 YSYEKL. V gave up 5 bases and J gave up 5 bases; unmatched junction bases: 7. This CDR3 is built from 15 residues. A universal primer site came from template switching; cDNA carried unique molecular identifiers. One entry per CDR3 protein results from TCRdb running MiXCR on the 5' RACE reads. The table has 300,000 to 350,000 distinct CDR3 sequences, about 12% seen once; the top ten hold roughly 7%. The same data also went into a second study, on yellow fever vaccine responses in identical twins.

This clonotype was sampled from a woman younger than 30 in good health. The sample was CD8+ T cells sorted from blood. The genes are TRBV4-1 and TRBJ2-1; 9 bases are a match to TRBD2. The CDR3 bases are TGCGCCAGCAGCTTTGGGAGACTAGCGGACAATGAGCAGTTCTTC. Protein sequence: CASSFGRLADNEQFF.